This record looks at one TCR beta chain sequence and its context. What it binds is unknown. The data are from a study of T cell responses to AZD1222 COVID-19 vaccine. This CDR3 has 15 residues. Here immunoSEQ multiplex PCR was the method, and the copy in TCRdb shows in-frame clones only, minus some. The sample gives around 120,000 clones, 88% of which show up once; under 6.5% is in the top ten. Study observations and caveats: The sample set comprised mostly white British donors with more females, and clonal diversity was possibly underestimated.

J is TRBJ1-2 and V is TRBV21-1; the table gives TRBD1 as D, unverified against the DNA. TRBV21-1 is a known pseudogene. The sample in question was peripheral blood, obtained on day 0 of AZD1222 vaccination. The TCR comes from an adult in good health. CDR3 in amino acids: CASSDPGQGAWGYTF. In DNA form, the CDR3 reads TGTGCCAGCTCCGATCCGGGACAGGGGGCTTGGGGCTACACCTTC.